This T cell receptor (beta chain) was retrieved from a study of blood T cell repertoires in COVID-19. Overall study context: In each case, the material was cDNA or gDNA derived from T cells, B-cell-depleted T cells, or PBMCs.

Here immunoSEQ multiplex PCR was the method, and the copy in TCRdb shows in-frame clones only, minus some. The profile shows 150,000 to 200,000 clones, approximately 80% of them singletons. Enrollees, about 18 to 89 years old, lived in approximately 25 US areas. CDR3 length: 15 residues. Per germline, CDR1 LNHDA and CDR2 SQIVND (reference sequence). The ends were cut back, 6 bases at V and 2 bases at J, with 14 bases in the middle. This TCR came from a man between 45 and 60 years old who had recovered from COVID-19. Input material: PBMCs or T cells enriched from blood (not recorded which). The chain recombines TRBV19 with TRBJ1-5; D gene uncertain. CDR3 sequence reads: CASRPRGGGNQPQHF. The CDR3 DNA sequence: TGTGCCAGTAGGCCTCGAGGCGGGGGCAATCAGCCCCAGCATTTT.